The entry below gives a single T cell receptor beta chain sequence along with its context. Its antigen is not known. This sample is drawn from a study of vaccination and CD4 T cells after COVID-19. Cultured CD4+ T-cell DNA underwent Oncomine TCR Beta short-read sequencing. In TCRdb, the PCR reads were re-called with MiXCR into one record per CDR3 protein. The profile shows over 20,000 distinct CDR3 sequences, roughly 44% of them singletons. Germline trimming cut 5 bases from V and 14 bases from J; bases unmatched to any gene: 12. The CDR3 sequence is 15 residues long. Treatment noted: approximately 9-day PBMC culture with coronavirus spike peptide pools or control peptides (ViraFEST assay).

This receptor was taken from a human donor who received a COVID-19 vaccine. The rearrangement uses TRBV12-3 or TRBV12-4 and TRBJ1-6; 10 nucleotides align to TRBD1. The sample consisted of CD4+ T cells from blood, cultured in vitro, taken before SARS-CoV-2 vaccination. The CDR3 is CASSAPGQGMIALHF. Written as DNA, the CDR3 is TGTGCCAGCAGTGCTCCGGGACAGGGGATGATAGCCCTCCACTTT.